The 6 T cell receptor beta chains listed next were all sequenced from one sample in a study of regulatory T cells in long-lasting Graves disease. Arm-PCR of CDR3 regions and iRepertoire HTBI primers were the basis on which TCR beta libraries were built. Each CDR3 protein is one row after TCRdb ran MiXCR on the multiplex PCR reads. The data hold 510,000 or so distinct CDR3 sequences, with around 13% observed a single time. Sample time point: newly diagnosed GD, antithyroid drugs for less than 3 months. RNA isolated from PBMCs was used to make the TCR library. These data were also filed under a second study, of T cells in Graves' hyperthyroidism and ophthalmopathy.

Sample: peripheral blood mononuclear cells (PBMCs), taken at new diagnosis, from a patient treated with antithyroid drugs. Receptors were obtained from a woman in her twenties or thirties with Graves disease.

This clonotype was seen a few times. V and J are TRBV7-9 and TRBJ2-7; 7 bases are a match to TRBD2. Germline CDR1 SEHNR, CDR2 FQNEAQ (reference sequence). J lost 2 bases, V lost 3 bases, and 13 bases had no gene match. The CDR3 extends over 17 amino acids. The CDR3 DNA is TGTGCCAGCAGCTTCTCCTTCGGGGGGAGTGGAACCTACGAGCAGTACTTC. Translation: CASSFSFGGSGTYEQYF. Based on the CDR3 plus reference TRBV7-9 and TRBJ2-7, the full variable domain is DTGVSQNPRHKITKRGQNVTFRCDPISEHNRLYWYRQTLGQGPEFLTYFQNEAQLEKSRLLSDRFSAERPKGSFSTLEIQRTEQGDSAMYLCASSFSFGGSGTYEQYFGPGTRLTVT.

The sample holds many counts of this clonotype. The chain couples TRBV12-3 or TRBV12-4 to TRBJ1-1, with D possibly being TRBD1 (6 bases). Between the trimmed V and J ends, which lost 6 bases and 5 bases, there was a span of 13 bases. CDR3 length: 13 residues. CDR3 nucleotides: TGTGCCAGCAGCCTTCACCAGGGGACTGAAGCTTTCTTT. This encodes CASSLHQGTEAFF.

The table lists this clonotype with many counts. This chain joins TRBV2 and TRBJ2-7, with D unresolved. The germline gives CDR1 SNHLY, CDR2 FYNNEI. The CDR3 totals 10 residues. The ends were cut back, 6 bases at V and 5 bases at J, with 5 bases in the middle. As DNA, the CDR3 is TGTGCCAGCAGAGGGAACGAGCAGTACTTC. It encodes CASRGNEQYF.

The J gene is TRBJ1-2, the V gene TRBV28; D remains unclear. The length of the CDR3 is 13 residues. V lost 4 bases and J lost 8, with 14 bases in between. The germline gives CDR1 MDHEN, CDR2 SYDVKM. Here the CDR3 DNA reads TGTGCCAGCAGTTCCGGGTCCTTGAGGGGCTACACCTTC. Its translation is CASSSGSLRGYTF.

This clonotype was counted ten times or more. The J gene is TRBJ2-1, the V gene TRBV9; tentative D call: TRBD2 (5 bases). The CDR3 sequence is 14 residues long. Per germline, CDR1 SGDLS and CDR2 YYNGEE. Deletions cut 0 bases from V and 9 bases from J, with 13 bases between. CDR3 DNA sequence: TGTGCCAGCAGCGTAGGCCCTGACGCGGGTGAGCAGTTCTTC. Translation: CASSVGPDAGEQFF. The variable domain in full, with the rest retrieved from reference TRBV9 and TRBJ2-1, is DSGVTQTPKHLITATGQRVTLRCSPRSGDLSVYWYQQSLDQGLQFLIQYYNGEERAKGNILERFSAQQFPDLHSELNLSSLELGDSALYFCASSVGPDAGEQFFGPGTRLTVL.

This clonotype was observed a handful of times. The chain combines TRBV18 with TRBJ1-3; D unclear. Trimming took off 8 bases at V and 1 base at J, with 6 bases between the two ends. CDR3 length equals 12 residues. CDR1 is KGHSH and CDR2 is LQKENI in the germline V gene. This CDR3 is CASQQSGNTIYF. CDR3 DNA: TGTGCCAGCCAGCAATCTGGAAACACCATATATTTT.